Given below is one T cell receptor (beta chain) in context. The clone's antigen remains unknown. No much larger clonotype is one base removed from it; base qualities were not supplied. After CD4+CD56+ NKT cells were removed, anti-CD294 beads were used to select Th2 cells as CD4+CD25-CD294+ cells. Miltenyi superparamagnetic beads coated with subset-specific monoclonal antibodies were used for isolation of the T cell subsets. Every T cell population came from peripheral blood. Ficoll separation was used to obtain mononuclear cells from whole blood, after which anti-CD14 microbeads were used to deplete monocytes. The isolated cell populations were resuspended in RNAprotect reagent immediately. This entry is derived from a study of relationships among human T cell subsets (dated by TCRdb to the early 2010s). The study in broad terms: Eight distinct blood T cell populations were sequenced: pan T, CD8 cytotoxic, regulatory, Th1, Th2, naive plus transitional, activated and memory cells. General study outcomes and caveats: A CD4+CD8+ double-positive population could not be ruled out by the bead-based sorting. The seven subsets showed no statistically significant differences in V, D and J usage, CDR3 length, or N-nucleotide additions. More than 55% of CD8+ cytotoxic sequences came from clones with more than 100 reads, while the regulatory and Th2 subsets showed few clones of that size. Substantial sharing of CDR3s among Th1, Th2 and regulatory T cells was interpreted as suggestive of stochastic cell fate choices.

Library generation was performed with multiplex PCR. Sequencing relied on a 454 GS FLX. TCR alpha and beta CDR3 regions were amplified from mRNA by semiquantitative ARM-PCR. In ARM-PCR, tagged nested gene-specific primers were used first, and communal superprimers then performed exponential amplification. Nested primers were removed by exonuclease before the second amplification round on first-round PCR products. Amplicons were sequenced on the 454 platform, which allows rapid sequencing of millions of DNA fragments without cloning bias. A read mappable to both V and J germline segments was defined as an effective read. On the authors' methods: Reads were assigned to germline V, D and J segments with IRmap, which uses pyromap, a Smith-Waterman modification adapted to 454 sequencing errors. D-beta assignments were filtered using cutoffs set at the 99th percentile of alignment scores from simulated random sequences. The CDR3 was taken to be the amino acids lying between the conserved V-segment Y[YFLI]C motif and the J-segment [FW]GXGT motif. Repertoire diversity was estimated with a compound Poisson process model previously applied to large-scale EST data. A procedure for detecting cross-contamination was used to argue that sample contamination was not the source of the shared CDR3s. TCRdb reprocessing: public reads trimmed at Q25 with fastp, clones called with MiXCR, in-frame beta chains kept. Rows are unified per CDR3 protein, each entry keeping the most common DNA and genes. The V and J calls and clone size come from TCRdb's table, not from the authors' own analysis. This sample is represented by 3,000 to 5,000 distinct CDR3 sequences; roughly half of them were singletons. Around 2.6% of the sample belongs to the ten largest clones.

The receptor was derived from a man aged 40-49 years in good health. The sequencing sample was made of CD4+ Th2 cells sorted from blood. Explained via the paper, the cell subset or site label denotes: CD4+CD25-CD294+ T helper 2 cells.

The DNA sequence is as follows: TGCAGCGTTGCCAGCTCCTATGGCTACACCTTC. It translates as CSVASSYGYTF. Rearrangement joined TRBV29-1 to TRBJ1-2; the D gene is not confidently resolved. V is shortened by 4 bases, J by 4 bases, and the region joining them spans 7 bases. Taken from the germline V gene, the CDR1 and CDR2 loops are SQVTM and ANQGSEA. Counted from cysteine to phenylalanine, this CDR3 has 11 amino acids. Only the CDR3 portion is preserved as DNA: 33 bases, with reading frame beginning at the first base.